Sequencing of this T cell receptor (beta chain) was carried out in a study of blood T cell repertoires in COVID-19. For the study at large: Donors in the United States, Italy and Spain gave samples during acute or convalescent COVID-19. PBMCs, B-cell-depleted T cells, or T cells provided the cDNA or gDNA that made up the material.

Those who participated ranged in age from 18 to 89 years and resided in 20 to 25 US areas. Some clones are missing from TCRdb's copy, which holds only in-frame ones; the method was immunoSEQ multiplex PCR. The repertoire consists of around 250,000 clones, with around nine tenths occurring once and the leading ten covering around 3.1%. This CDR3 is built from 16 residues. The V and J ends lost 1 base and 4 bases, in that order; junction bases with no gene match: 9. Germline V gene sequence: CDR1 SGHTA, CDR2 FQGNSA. The sample comprised PBMCs or T cells enriched from blood (not recorded which). This clonotype originated in a woman between 40 and 50 years old who had been exposed to COVID-19. The chain uses TRBV7-2 and TRBJ2-5, with 7 bases identical to TRBD2. CDR3 sequence: CASSLVLGSGGETQYF. The CDR3 bases are TGTGCCAGCAGCTTAGTACTTGGGTCGGGAGGAGAGACCCAGTACTTC.